The T cell receptor beta chain described here comes from a study of T cells in Graves' hyperthyroidism and ophthalmopathy. Study-level findings and limits: Peripheral blood also featured most of the thyroid clonotypes expanded above 0.001.

There are 17 residues in the CDR3. CDR1 is MNHEY, CDR2 SVGAGI, per germline. Graves' hyperthyroidism is called stable when ophthalmopathy does not progress within 18 months. TCR beta CDR3 region amplification was performed from RNA transcripts. In the first-round RT-PCR of the TCR CDR3, the HTBI primer set was used. TCRdb re-called the multiplex PCR reads through MiXCR, storing one row per CDR3 protein. The table shows hundreds of thousands of distinct CDR3 sequences, with 15% to 20% occurring only once. Note on this clonotype: The target antigen is unknown. A read error may account for a junction end that differs from germline.

Sequenced sample: blood. The receptor was isolated from a woman aged 25 to 39 with Graves' hyperthyroidism. The rearrangement links TRBV6-5 to TRBJ2-3, with D perhaps TRBD1 or TRBD2 (5 bases each). The CDR3 region is CATSYSGLASSTDTQYF. CDR3 in DNA: TGTGCCACCAGTTACTCGGGGCTCGCGTCTAGCACAGATACGCAGTATTTT.